This is a list of T cell receptor beta chains from one sample in a study of blood T cell repertoires in COVID-19. Profiling relied on immunoSEQ multiplex PCR, and the TCRdb table lists in-frame clones only, not all of them. The table records 350,000 to 400,000 clones, roughly 92% of them present only once. The sequenced sample consisted of PBMCs or T cells enriched from blood (not recorded which). The origin of the receptors is a middle-aged woman who had been exposed to COVID-19. Each CDR3 is given with its conserved first and last residue. A D gene is named only where the DNA matches it firmly. Only part of the rows carry a size: once, few, many, or a class if the clone is expanded.

CDR3nt,CDR3aa,j_gene,abundance,d_gene,v_gene,len
TGTGCCACCAGTGAAAGGAGGGAAAAAGGCGTCACTGAAGCTTTCTTT,CATSERREKGVTEAFF,TRBJ1-1,NA,NA,TRBV24-1,16
TGCGCCAGCAGCCCGGGACAGAGCTATGGCTACACCTTC,CASSPGQSYGYTF,TRBJ1-2,NA,TRBD1,TRBV5-1,13
TGTGCCTCATCGAGGAGACTATCGGGAGTCACTGGGGCCAACGTCCTGACTTTC,CASSRRLSGVTGANVLTF,TRBJ2-6,NA,NA,TRBV2,18
TGTGCCAGCAGCTTAGAGCGGGGGCTAGGATCCTACGAGCAGTACTTC,CASSLERGLGSYEQYF,TRBJ2-7,few,TRBD2,TRBV5-4,16
TGTGCCAGCAGCTCCGTTACAGGGTTTACCGGGGAGCTGTTTTTT,CASSSVTGFTGELFF,TRBJ2-2,NA,NA,TRBV6-5,15
TGTGCCAGCAGCCCCCGGGACTACTCCTACGAGCAGTACTTC,CASSPRDYSYEQYF,TRBJ2-7,NA,TRBD2,TRBV5-5,14
TGTGCCAGTCGGGAGCGCGGGGGCCGGTGGCCTGAGCAGTTCTTC,CASRERGGRWPEQFF,TRBJ2-1,NA,NA,TRBV19,15
TGTGCCAGTAGTAATCCAGGGGTCCCTGGCTACACCTTC,CASSNPGVPGYTF,TRBJ1-2,NA,NA,TRBV19,13
TGTGCCAGCAGGGGACAGGGTGTCCACGAGCAGTACTTC,CASRGQGVHEQYF,TRBJ2-7,NA,TRBD1,TRBV12-3/TRBV12-4,13
TGCGCCAGCAGCCTGGGATTAACAGCCTACGAGCAGTACTTC,CASSLGLTAYEQYF,TRBJ2-7,NA,NA,TRBV5-1,14
TGCGCCAGCAGCTTGGTATCTAGCGGGAGGGTGACCTACGAGCAGTACTTC,CASSLVSSGRVTYEQYF,TRBJ2-7,NA,TRBD2,TRBV5-1,17
TGTGCCTTGAACCGGGCTACGGGGAATTCACCCCTCCACTTT,CALNRATGNSPLHF,TRBJ1-6,NA,NA,TRBV30,14
TGTGCCAGCTCCCACAATTACAGGGATCACGAGCAGTACTTC,CASSHNYRDHEQYF,TRBJ2-7,NA,NA,TRBV18,14
TGTGCCAGCAGCTTAGTAGCGGGGGCTAGCTATGGCTACACCTTC,CASSLVAGASYGYTF,TRBJ1-2,few,NA,TRBV7-2,15
TGTGCCAGCAGCTTAGCGCTCTCGGGGATCTATAGCAATCAGCCCCAGCATTTT,CASSLALSGIYSNQPQHF,TRBJ1-5,NA,NA,TRBV7-9,18
TGTGCCAGCAGCTTTAGCGGAAACACCGGGGAGCTGTTTTTT,CASSFSGNTGELFF,TRBJ2-2,NA,NA,TRBV7-9,14
TGTGCCAGCAGCGTAGCGGGTCTAGCAGAGACCCAGTACTTC,CASSVAGLAETQYF,TRBJ2-5,NA,NA,TRBV9,14